Given below is one T cell receptor beta chain in context. RNA transcripts gave rise to amplified TCR beta CDR3 regions. Using the HTBI primer set, a first-round RT-PCR was run on the TCR CDR3. Each CDR3 protein is one row after TCRdb ran MiXCR on the multiplex PCR reads. The data contain 250,000 to 350,000 distinct CDR3 sequences, roughly 17% of them singletons. The data stem from a study of T cells in Graves' hyperthyroidism and ophthalmopathy. With 5 bases clipped from V and 6 bases from J, the junction kept 7 bases outside the gene matches. The CDR3 totals 15 residues. Germline CDR1 LGHNT, CDR2 FRNRAP.

This TCR derives from a man aged 25-45 years with Graves' hyperthyroidism. Input material: blood. The rearrangement uses TRBV12-5 and TRBJ2-2, with 9 bases matching TRBD1. The CDR3 nucleotides read TGTGCTAGTGGTCTAGGACAGGGGATGGCCGGGGAGCTGTTTTTT. This translates into CASGLGQGMAGELFF.